This T cell receptor (beta chain) was retrieved from a study of blood T cell repertoires in COVID-19. Trimming took 7 bases from V and 4 from J, leaving 10 bases between them. CDR1 SEHNR and CDR2 FQNEAQ come from the germline V gene (reference sequence). The CDR3 contains 12 residues. Clinical history as reported by participants underpinned cohort assignment. Sequencing was performed with immunoSEQ multiplex PCR; in TCRdb, only in-frame clones are kept and a portion is missing. The profile covers approximately 310,000 clones, with 85% appearing a single time and about 1.9% taken by the ten largest. This sequence originates from a woman between 25 and 40 years old who had been exposed to COVID-19. Sequences were obtained from PBMCs or T cells enriched from blood (not recorded which). This chain joins TRBV7-9 and TRBJ1-1; no reliable D call. The CDR3 coding sequence is TGTGCCAGCACATACGCGGGCACTGAAGCTTTCTTT. This encodes CASTYAGTEAFF.